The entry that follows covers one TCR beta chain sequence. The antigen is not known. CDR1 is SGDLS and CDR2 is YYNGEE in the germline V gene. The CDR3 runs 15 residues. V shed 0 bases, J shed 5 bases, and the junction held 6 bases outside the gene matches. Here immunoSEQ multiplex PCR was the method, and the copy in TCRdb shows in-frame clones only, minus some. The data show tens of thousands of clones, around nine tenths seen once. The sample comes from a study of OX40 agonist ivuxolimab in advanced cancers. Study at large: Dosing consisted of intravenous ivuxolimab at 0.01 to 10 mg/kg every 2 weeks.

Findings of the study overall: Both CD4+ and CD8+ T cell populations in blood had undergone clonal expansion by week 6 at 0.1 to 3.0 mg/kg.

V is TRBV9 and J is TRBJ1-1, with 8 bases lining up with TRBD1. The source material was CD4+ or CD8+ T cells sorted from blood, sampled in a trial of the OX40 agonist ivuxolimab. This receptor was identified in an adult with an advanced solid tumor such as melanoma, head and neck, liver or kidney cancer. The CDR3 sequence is CASSVDWTGRTEAFF. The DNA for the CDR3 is TGTGCCAGCAGCGTAGATTGGACAGGGAGGACTGAAGCTTTCTTT.